Each of the 20 T cell receptor beta chains below was sequenced from the same sample in a study of T cell clonality in common variable immunodeficiency. Libraries were prepared by immunoSEQ multiplex PCR; TCRdb keeps only in-frame clonotypes and omits some of them. The sample yields some 38,000 clones, without any singletons. Sequenced: peripheral blood mononuclear cells. The receptors originated from a person aged 18 to 75 in good health.

This clone was seen at least ten times. From the germline J gene comes the end of the CDR3, since the read stops 3 residues before it. The gene calls are TRBV9 and TRBJ1-2; TRBD1 matches at 7 bases. The V and J ends lost 0 bases and 4 bases, in that order; junction bases with no gene match: 6. The CDR3 consists of 15 residues. CDR1 and CDR2 from the germline V gene are SGDLS and YYNGEE. CDR3 DNA, as far as it was read: TGTGCCAGCAGCGTAGGAGCAGGGGGATCCTATGGC. Translating it yields CASSVGAGGSYG. The entire CDR3 reads CASSVGAGGSYGYTF.

This clone was detected many times. One end of the junction is discordant with germline, which a read error may explain. The missing CDR3 end, 3 residues past where the read stops, is filled in from the germline J gene. V usage is TRBV7-3 and J usage is TRBJ2-7, with D possibly matching TRBD2 (6 bases). The CDR3 loop spans 13 amino acids. CDR1 and CDR2 from the germline V gene are SGHTA and FQGTGA. This chain's CDR3 is CASSLAASHEQYF. Incomplete CDR3 DNA: TGTGCCAGCTCGTTAGCGGCCTCCCACGAG.

The sample holds many counts of this clone. Coverage ceases 3 residues before the CDR3 finishes, and the germline J gene fills in the end. The chain has TRBV18 and TRBJ1-6; D remains unclear. This CDR3 has 13 residues. Germline CDR1 KGHSH, CDR2 LQKENI. CDR3: CASSPMEARALHF. Incomplete CDR3 DNA: TGTGCCAGCTCACCAATGGAGGCGAGGGCC.

This clone was found many times. The CDR3 extends 3 residues past the end of the read, so its final part is completed from the germline J gene. This chain links TRBV19 with TRBJ2-7; D possibly corresponds to TRBD1 (5 bases). The length of the CDR3 is 14 residues. The V gene's germline CDR1 is LNHDA and CDR2 SQIVND (reference sequence). V shed 7 bases and J shed 2 bases, with 15 bases lying between them. CDR3 DNA (partial): TGTGCCAGTAAGCCCAGAGACAGAGCCTACGAG. Translating it yields CASKPRDRAYE. The CDR3 reads in full as CASKPRDRAYEQYF.

This clone was seen repeatedly, ten times or more. The missing CDR3 end, 3 residues past where the read stops, is filled in from the germline J gene. V gene TRBV6-1 combines with J gene TRBJ1-6; D may be TRBD1 (5 bases). Germline V CDR1 and CDR2: MNHNS, SASEGT. Between the trimmed V and J ends, which lost 1 base and 7 bases, there was a span of 11 bases. CDR3 length: 15 residues. The CDR3 reads CASSEDRAGNSPLHF. The sequenced CDR3 bases are TGTGCCAGCAGTGAAGATAGGGCAGGGAATTCACCC.

This clone was detected many times. One end of the junction is discordant with germline, which a read error may explain. The sequenced fragment ends 3 residues before the CDR3 boundary, so the rest is inferred from the germline J gene. The chain employs TRBV4-2 and TRBJ1-2, with TRBD1 identical over 7 bases. Germline V gene lookup returns CDR1 LGHNA and CDR2 YNFKEQ. This CDR3 comprises 15 residues. The sequenced part of the CDR3 DNA is TGCGCCAGCAATCCCGAAACGACAGGGAACTATGGC. Translated: CASNPETTGNYG. The whole CDR3 protein is CASNPETTGNYGYTF.

This clone was seen many times. The read falls 3 residues short of the CDR3 end, and the missing part is taken from the germline J gene. This chain connects TRBV7-3 to TRBJ2-3, with D possibly TRBD2 on 6 matching bases. The CDR3 runs to 15 residues. The V gene's germline CDR1 is SGHTA and CDR2 FQGTGA. Trimming left V 2 bases short and J 0 bases short, with 9 bases between. CDR3 DNA, as far as it was read: TGTGCCAGCAGCTTAGGCGGGGTTAGCACAGATACG. It codes for CASSLGGVSTDT. The CDR3 in full is CASSLGGVSTDTQYF.

In its sample, this clone was seen many times. Read coverage stops 3 residues before the CDR3 terminus; the germline J gene supplies the remainder. The V call is TRBV28, the J call TRBJ2-3; D is possibly TRBD1 (5 bases). The V end lost 4 bases, the J end lost 6 bases, and 20 bases lay between the germline ends. The CDR3 is made up of 16 amino acids. From germline, CDR1 is MDHEN and CDR2 SYDVKM. This CDR3 reads CASSSPGPRGGDTQYF. The DNA read from the CDR3 is TGTGCCAGCAGTTCCCCAGGGCCGCGCGGTGGGGATACG. Using reference TRBV28 and TRBJ2-3 for the parts outside the CDR3, the full variable domain is DVKVTQSSRYLVKRTGEKVFLECVQDMDHENMFWYRQDPGLGLRLIYFSYDVKMKEKGDIPEGYSVSREKKERFSLILESASTNQTSMYLCASSSPGPRGGDTQYFGPGTRLTVL.

This clone was detected many times. The CDR3 goes on 3 residues after the read ends, and that part is filled in from the germline J gene. This rearrangement joins TRBV20-1 to TRBJ2-5, with D maybe TRBD1 (6 bases). Germline assignment: CDR1 DFQATT and CDR2 SNEGSKA (reference sequence). Trimming took off 1 base at V and 1 base at J, with 16 bases between the two ends. The CDR3 is 16 amino acids. CDR3 residues: CSARVIGGWGQETQYF. CDR3 bases read: TGCAGTGCTAGAGTAATAGGGGGATGGGGCCAAGAGACC.

This clone came up many times. The read finishes 3 residues shy of the CDR3 end, and the germline J gene is used to complete it. The chain has TRBV10-3 and TRBJ2-5; TRBD1 aligns across 12 bases. Losses at the gene ends were 6 bases for V and 5 bases for J; bases not matched to a gene: 7. Germline V gene lookup returns CDR1 ENHRY and CDR2 SYGVKD. This CDR3 region has 15 residues. The sequenced CDR3 bases are TGTGCCATCAGAACCGGGACAGGGGGCTGGGAGACC. This sequence encodes CAIRTGTGGWET. The CDR3 reads in full as CAIRTGTGGWETQYF.

The sample holds many counts of this clone. The read terminates 3 residues ahead of where the CDR3 ends, so the germline J gene completes it. The chain employs TRBV9 and TRBJ2-7, with a possible D match to TRBD1 (5 bases). Between the trimmed V and J ends, which lost 5 bases and 2 bases, there was a span of 17 bases. CDR1 is SGDLS and CDR2 is YYNGEE in the germline V gene. The CDR3 length is 15 residues. Partial CDR3 DNA: TGTGCCAGCAGACCTAGGACATCCGTTGCCTACGAG. As protein: CASRPRTSVAYE. The entire CDR3 protein is CASRPRTSVAYEQYF. Based on the CDR3 plus reference TRBV9 and TRBJ2-7, the full variable domain is DSGVTQTPKHLITATGQRVTLRCSPRSGDLSVYWYQQSLDQGLQFLIQYYNGEERAKGNILERFSAQQFPDLHSELNLSSLELGDSALYFCASRPRTSVAYEQYFGPGTRLTVT.

This clone showed up many times. The read terminates 3 residues ahead of where the CDR3 ends, so the germline J gene completes it. The chain recombines TRBV5-1 with TRBJ1-2; D not certain. Germline CDR1 SGHRS, CDR2 YFSETQ. With 5 bases removed from V and 6 bases from J, the gap between germline ends came to 14 bases. This CDR3 has 13 amino acids. The CDR3 DNA, read in part, is TGCGCCAGCAGTTCCGAGAATTTAGATGGC. Encoded protein: CASSSENLDG. The complete CDR3 reads CASSSENLDGYTF.

This clone was detected ten times or more. With the read ending 3 residues before the CDR3 end, the germline J gene is used to fill in that end. The J gene is TRBJ2-1, the V gene TRBV18, with 9 positions matching TRBD2. The ends lost 2 bases at V and 6 bases at J; junction bases unmatched: 8. Per the germline V gene, CDR1 is KGHSH and CDR2 is LQKENI. The CDR3 spans 16 residues. CDR3 DNA, as far as it was read: TGTGCCAGCTCACCAAAGCGGGGGGCGGAGACCAATGAG. Encoded protein: CASSPKRGAETNE. The full CDR3 protein reads CASSPKRGAETNEQFF. The full variable domain, completed using reference TRBV18 and TRBJ2-1, is NAGVMQNPRHLVRRRGQEARLRCSPMKGHSHVYWYRQLPEEGLKFMVYLQKENIIDESGMPKERFSAEFPKEGPSILRIQQVVRGDSAAYFCASSPKRGAETNEQFFGPGTRLTVL.

This clone was counted ten times or more. The CDR3 goes on 3 residues after the read ends, and that part is filled in from the germline J gene. The chain couples TRBV20-1 to TRBJ2-5, with 8 positions matching TRBD1. Trimming cost V 5 bases and J 6 bases; bases outside gene matches: 11. The CDR3 has 14 residues. Germline-derived CDR1 and CDR2 are DFQATT and SNEGSKA (reference sequence). The CDR3 DNA, read in part, is TGCAGTGCTCCTTCTACCGGACAGGGAAAGACC. It translates to CSAPSTGQGKT. The full CDR3 protein reads CSAPSTGQGKTQYF.

The table lists this clone with many counts. Coverage ceases 3 residues before the CDR3 finishes, and the germline J gene fills in the end. The J gene is TRBJ1-1, the V gene TRBV15; D might be TRBD1 (5 bases). The CDR3 is 18 residues long. V was trimmed by 3 bases and J by 7 bases, leaving 27 bases between them. Germline V gene sequence: CDR1 LNHNV, CDR2 YYDKDF (reference sequence). Incomplete CDR3 DNA: TGTGCCACCAGCAGGGATCAGACAAGGGCCAGGGAAAGGGGTGAA. This sequence encodes CATSRDQTRARERGE. The complete CDR3 protein is CATSRDQTRARERGEAFF.

This clone was detected ten times or more. The CDR3 extends 3 residues past the end of the read, so its final part is completed from the germline J gene. The chain has TRBV5-1 and TRBJ2-1; possibly TRBD1 for D (6 bases). Germline V gene data show CDR1 as SGHRS and CDR2 as YFSETQ. The V and J ends lost 2 bases and 6 bases respectively, with 9 bases between them. The CDR3 is made up of 13 amino acids. Incomplete CDR3 DNA: TGCGCCAGCAGCTTTCAGGGGTCCAATGAG. Translated: CASSFQGSNE. The full-length CDR3 reads as CASSFQGSNEQFF.

This clone was counted many times. The read finishes 3 residues shy of the CDR3 end, and the germline J gene is used to complete it. The rearrangement joins TRBV12-5 to TRBJ2-3; D not resolved. Germline loops: CDR1 LGHNT, CDR2 FRNRAP. V was pared by 3 bases and J by 4 bases, with 8 bases between. The CDR3 contains 13 residues. The sequenced part of the CDR3 DNA is TGTGCTAGTGGTTTTGGGCTCCCAGATACG. As protein: CASGFGLPDT. The whole CDR3 protein reads CASGFGLPDTQYF.

Remarks on this clone: Sequencing ends 3 residues short of the CDR3 end; the germline J gene provides the rest. This chain links TRBV18 with TRBJ1-3; perhaps TRBD1 as D (5 bases). From germline, CDR1 is KGHSH and CDR2 LQKENI. The CDR3 is made up of 19 amino acids. V was clipped by 6 bases and J by 0 bases, with 24 bases between them. The CDR3 spells CASSPRGSQAANSGNTIYF. CDR3 bases read: TGTGCCAGCTCTCCCCGGGGGTCCCAGGCCGCTAACTCTGGAAACACC.

This clone was counted at least ten times. Partial CDR3 DNA: TGTGCCAGCAGTTACGACAGCGACACTGAA. Translating gives CASSYDSDTE. The CDR3 in its entirety is CASSYDSDTEAFF. The chain couples TRBV7-9 to TRBJ1-1, with D perhaps matching TRBD1 (5 bases). The missing CDR3 end, 3 residues past where the read stops, is filled in from the germline J gene. Germline V gene sequence: CDR1 SEHNR, CDR2 FQNEAQ (reference sequence). Trimming pared 6 bases from V and 3 bases from J, leaving 11 bases between. CDR3 length: 13 amino acids. Combining the CDR3 with reference TRBV7-9 and TRBJ1-1 gives the whole variable domain DTGVSQNPRHKITKRGQNVTFRCDPISEHNRLYWYRQTLGQGPEFLTYFQNEAQLEKSRLLSDRFSAERPKGSFSTLEIQRTEQGDSAMYLCASSYDSDTEAFFGQGTRLTVV.

This clone came up a few times. The read terminates 3 residues before the CDR3 end, so the remaining end is supplied by the germline J gene. The J gene is TRBJ1-5, the V gene TRBV19; 9 nucleotides agree with TRBD1. The CDR3 runs 14 residues. With V trimmed by 5 bases and J by 6 bases, 5 bases remained unmatched. Germline V gene lookup returns CDR1 LNHDA and CDR2 SQIVND (reference sequence). Partial CDR3 DNA: TGTGCCAGTAGTCCGACAGGGGGACGTCAGCCC. This codes for CASSPTGGRQP. The whole CDR3 reads CASSPTGGRQPQHF.